This passage covers 3 T cell receptor beta chains from one sample sequenced in a study of neurological immune-mediated disorders. The time point here: longitudinal time-point 2. One entry per CDR3 protein results from TCRdb running MiXCR on the 5' RACE reads. The sample lists 70,000 to 90,000 distinct CDR3 sequences; 4.5% to 7.5% were seen once. Sequenced material: PBMCs. The source of these receptors is a woman in her fifties or sixties with multiple sclerosis.

This clonotype appeared many times. The genes are TRBV4-2 and TRBJ2-3; 11 bases map to TRBD2. V was pared by 4 bases and J by 2 bases, with 8 bases of the junction left unmatched. The germline gives CDR1 LGHNA, CDR2 YNFKEQ. The CDR3 has 17 residues. The CDR3 region has the DNA TGTGCCAGCAGCCCACTTACTAGCGGGGGACCCACAGATACGCAGTATTTT. As protein: CASSPLTSGGPTDTQYF.

This clonotype was seen at least ten times. The chain carries TRBV5-1 and TRBJ1-3, with 11 positions matching TRBD1. The germline CDR1 and CDR2 sequences are SGHRS and YFSETQ. CDR3 length equals 17 residues. The V and J ends lost 0 bases and 0 bases, in that order; junction bases with no gene match: 2. DNA for the CDR3: TGCGCCAGCAGCTTGGGGACAGGGGGCCTCTCTGGAAACACCATATATTTT. Residues: CASSLGTGGLSGNTIYF.

This clonotype was seen at least ten times. V gene TRBV3-1 combines with J gene TRBJ2-7; possibly TRBD1 for D (5 bases). Per germline, CDR1 LGHDT and CDR2 YNNKEL (reference sequence). V lost 4 bases and J 2 bases, leaving 12 bases between the germline ends. The CDR3 extends over 14 amino acids. CDR3 residues: CASSRQLTTYEQYF. CDR3 sequence (DNA): TGTGCCAGCAGCCGACAGCTAACGACCTACGAGCAGTACTTC.